This TCR beta chain came from a study of regulatory T cells in long-lasting Graves disease. Time point here: persistent/refractory GD, antithyroid drugs over 5 years with positive TRAb. Preparation of the TCR library used RNA extracted from PBMCs. Investigators prepared the TCR beta libraries by applying iRepertoire HTBI primers and Arm-PCR of CDR3 regions. TCRdb itself ran the multiplex PCR reads through MiXCR, one entry per CDR3 protein. Here the sample spans a few hundred thousand distinct CDR3 sequences, roughly 25% being singletons. The CDR3 consists of 16 residues. Germline V gene data show CDR1 as LNHNV and CDR2 as YYDKDF (reference sequence). Deletions cut 0 bases from V and 0 bases from J, with 8 bases between.

The clonotype comes from a middle-aged woman with Graves disease. The genes are TRBV15 and TRBJ2-2; D remains ambiguous. This sample comprised peripheral blood mononuclear cells (PBMCs), obtained when the disease was refractory, from a patient treated with antithyroid drugs. The CDR3 reads CATSRDRAANTGELFF. In nucleotides, the CDR3 is TGTGCCACCAGCAGAGATAGGGCAGCGAACACCGGGGAGCTGTTTTTT.